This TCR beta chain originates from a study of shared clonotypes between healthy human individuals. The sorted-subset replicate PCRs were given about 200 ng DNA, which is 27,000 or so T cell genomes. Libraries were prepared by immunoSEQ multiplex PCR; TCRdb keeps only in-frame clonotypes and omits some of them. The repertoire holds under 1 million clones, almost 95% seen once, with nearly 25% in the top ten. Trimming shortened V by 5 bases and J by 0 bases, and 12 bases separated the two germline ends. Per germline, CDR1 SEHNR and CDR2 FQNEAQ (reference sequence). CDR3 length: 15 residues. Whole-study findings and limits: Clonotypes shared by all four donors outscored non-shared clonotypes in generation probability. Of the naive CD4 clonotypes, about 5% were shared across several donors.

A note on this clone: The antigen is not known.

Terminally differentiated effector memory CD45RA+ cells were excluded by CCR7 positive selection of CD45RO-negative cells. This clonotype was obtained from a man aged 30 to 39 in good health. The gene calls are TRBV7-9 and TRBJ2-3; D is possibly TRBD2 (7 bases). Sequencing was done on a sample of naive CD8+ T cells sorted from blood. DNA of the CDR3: TGTGCCAGCAGCATCAGGGGACTAAGCACAGATACGCAGTATTTT. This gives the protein CASSIRGLSTDTQYF.